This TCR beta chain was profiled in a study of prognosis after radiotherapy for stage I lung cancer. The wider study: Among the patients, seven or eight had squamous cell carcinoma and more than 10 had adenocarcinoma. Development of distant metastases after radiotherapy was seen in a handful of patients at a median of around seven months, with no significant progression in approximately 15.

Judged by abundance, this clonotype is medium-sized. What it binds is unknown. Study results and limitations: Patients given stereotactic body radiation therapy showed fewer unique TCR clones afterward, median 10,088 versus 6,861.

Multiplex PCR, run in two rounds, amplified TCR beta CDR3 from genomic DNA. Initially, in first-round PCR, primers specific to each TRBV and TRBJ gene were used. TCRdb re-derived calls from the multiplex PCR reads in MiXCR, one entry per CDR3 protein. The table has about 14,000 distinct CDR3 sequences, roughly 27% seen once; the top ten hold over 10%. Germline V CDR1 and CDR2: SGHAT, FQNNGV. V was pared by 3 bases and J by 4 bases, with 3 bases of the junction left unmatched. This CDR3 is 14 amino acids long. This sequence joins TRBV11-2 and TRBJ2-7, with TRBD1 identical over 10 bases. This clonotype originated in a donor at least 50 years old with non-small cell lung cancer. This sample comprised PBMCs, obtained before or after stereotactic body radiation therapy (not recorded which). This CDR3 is CASSFWDRGYEQYF. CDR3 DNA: TGTGCCAGCAGCTTCTGGGACAGGGGTTACGAGCAGTACTTC.